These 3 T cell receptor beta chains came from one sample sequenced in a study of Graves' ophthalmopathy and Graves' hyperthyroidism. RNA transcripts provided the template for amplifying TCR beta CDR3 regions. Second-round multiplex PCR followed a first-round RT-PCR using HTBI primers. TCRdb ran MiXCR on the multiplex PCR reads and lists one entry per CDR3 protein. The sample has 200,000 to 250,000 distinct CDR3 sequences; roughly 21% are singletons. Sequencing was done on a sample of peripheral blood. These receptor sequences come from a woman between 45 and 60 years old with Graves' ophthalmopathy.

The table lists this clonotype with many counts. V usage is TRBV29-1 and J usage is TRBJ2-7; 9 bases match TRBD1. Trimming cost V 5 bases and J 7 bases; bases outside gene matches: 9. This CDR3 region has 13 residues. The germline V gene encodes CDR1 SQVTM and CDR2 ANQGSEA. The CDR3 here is CSVRPQGAGEQYF. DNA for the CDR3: TGCAGCGTTCGACCACAGGGGGCGGGAGAGCAGTACTTC.

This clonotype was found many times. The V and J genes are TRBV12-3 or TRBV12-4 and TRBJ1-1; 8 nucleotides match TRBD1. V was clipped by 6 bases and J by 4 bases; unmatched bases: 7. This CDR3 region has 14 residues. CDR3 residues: CASSPGGAGTEAFF. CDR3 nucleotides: TGTGCCAGCAGCCCAGGGGGCGCAGGCACTGAAGCTTTCTTT.

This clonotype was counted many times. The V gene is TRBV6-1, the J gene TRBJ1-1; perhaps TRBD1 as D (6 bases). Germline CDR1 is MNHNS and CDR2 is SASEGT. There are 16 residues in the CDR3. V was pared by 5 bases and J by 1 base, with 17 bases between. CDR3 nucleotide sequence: TGTGCCAGCAGTCCCATCGAAGAGGACAGGAACACTGAAGCTTTCTTT. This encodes CASSPIEEDRNTEAFF.